This T cell receptor (beta chain) is from a study of T-cell reconstitution after alpha-beta-depleted transplantation in children. Between the trimmed V and J ends, which lost 1 base and 10 bases, there was a span of 5 bases. This CDR3 contains 11 residues. Germline V CDR1 and CDR2: MNHNS, SASEGT. Worth noting for this clonotype: The antigen is unknown.

During its preparation, the TCRbeta library received unique molecular identifiers. Each CDR3 protein is one row after TCRdb ran MiXCR on the PCR reads. The sample has about 200,000 distinct CDR3 sequences; roughly 18% are singletons. General study findings and limits: Expanded graft clones numbering several hundred reportedly gave rise to alpha-beta T cells about two months after transplant. Newly produced T cells mostly provided counts and TCRbeta diversity after one year, as hyperexpanded clones declined.

The chain recombines TRBV6-1 with TRBJ2-1; D is undetermined. The sequence derives from a male patient between 2 and 15 years old who had a stem cell transplant for acute lymphoblastic leukemia, so the T cells may come from the graft donor. The sample in question was PBMCs, mostly from graft donor cells, obtained 360 days after TCRalphabeta/CD19-depleted stem cell transplant. CDR3: CASSEGVEQFF. The CDR3 nucleotides read TGTGCCAGCAGTGAAGGGGTAGAGCAGTTCTTC.